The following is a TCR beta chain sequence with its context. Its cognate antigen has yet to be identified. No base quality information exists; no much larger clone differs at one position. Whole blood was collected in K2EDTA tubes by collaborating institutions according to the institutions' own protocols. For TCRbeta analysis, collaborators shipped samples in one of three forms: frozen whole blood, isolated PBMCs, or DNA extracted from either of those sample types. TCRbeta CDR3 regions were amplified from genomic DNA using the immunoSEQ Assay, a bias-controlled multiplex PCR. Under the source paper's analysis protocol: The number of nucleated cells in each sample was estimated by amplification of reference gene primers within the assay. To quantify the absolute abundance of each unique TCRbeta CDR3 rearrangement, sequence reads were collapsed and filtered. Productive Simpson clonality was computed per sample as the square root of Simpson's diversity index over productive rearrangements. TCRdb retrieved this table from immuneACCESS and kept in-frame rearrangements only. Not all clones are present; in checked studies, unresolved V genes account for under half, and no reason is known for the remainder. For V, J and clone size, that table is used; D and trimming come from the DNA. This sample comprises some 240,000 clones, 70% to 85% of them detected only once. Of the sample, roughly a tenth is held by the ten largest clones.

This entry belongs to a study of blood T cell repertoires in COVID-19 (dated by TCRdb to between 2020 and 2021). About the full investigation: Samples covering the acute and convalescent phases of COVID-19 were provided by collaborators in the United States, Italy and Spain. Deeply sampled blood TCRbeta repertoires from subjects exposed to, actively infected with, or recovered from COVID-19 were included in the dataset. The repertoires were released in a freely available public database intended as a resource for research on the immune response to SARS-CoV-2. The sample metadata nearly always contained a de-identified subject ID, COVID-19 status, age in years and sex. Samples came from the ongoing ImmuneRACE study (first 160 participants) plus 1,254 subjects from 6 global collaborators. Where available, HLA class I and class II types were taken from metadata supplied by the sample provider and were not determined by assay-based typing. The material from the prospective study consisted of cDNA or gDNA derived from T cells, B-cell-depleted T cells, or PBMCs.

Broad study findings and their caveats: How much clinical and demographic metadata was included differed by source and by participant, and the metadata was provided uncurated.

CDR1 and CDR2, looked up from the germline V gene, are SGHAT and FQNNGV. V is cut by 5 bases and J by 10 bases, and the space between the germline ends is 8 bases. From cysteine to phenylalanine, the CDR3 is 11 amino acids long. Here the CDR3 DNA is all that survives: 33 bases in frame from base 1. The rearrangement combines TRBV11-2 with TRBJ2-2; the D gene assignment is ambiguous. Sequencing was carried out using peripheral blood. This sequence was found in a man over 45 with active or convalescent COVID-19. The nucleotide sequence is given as TGTGCCAGCAGCCCCGGTGTGGAGCTGTTTTTT. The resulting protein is CASSPGVELFF.